This entry concerns a single T cell receptor beta chain. Its ends do not fully match the called genes, so a read error is possible. The entry originates in a study of blood T cell repertoires in COVID-19. Profiled with immunoSEQ multiplex PCR; TCRdb holds only in-frame clones, not every one. The data hold hundreds of thousands of clones, with approximately 87% observed a single time. Germline-derived CDR1 and CDR2 are MGHRA and YSYEKL. The CDR3 runs 13 residues. Seattle-derived patients entered the study during active infection and were followed longitudinally. V is TRBV4-1 and J is TRBJ1-1; 8 nucleotides agree with TRBD1. The TCR was taken from a woman between 45 and 60 years old with COVID-19, enrolled during active disease. The sample consisted of peripheral blood. The CDR3: CASSQEGQADAFF. The CDR3 DNA follows: TGCGCCAGCAGCCAAGAGGGACAGGCTGATGCTTTCTTT.